What follows are 22 T cell receptor beta chains derived from one specimen sequenced in a study of Ad26.COV2.S vaccination and SARS-CoV-2 variants (dated by TCRdb to the early 2020s). The treatment or condition tag for this specimen amounts to: roughly 20 received Ad26.COV2.S at low or high dose, single or two shots; about 5 received placebo; per-sample allocation not given. For vaccine and placebo recipients, repertoires were sequenced using samples collected on day 63 after the first injection. The library was produced with the immunoSEQ multiplex PCR assay. This immuneACCESS table, as held by TCRdb, lists in-frame sequences with V and J called but not all clones. Of the missing ones, under half trace to an unresolved V gene in checked studies; the others have no known cause. In this sample the table shows approximately 350,000 clones, around four fifths of which occur a single time. The leading ten clones occupy roughly 7.4% of the sample.

The specimen comprised peripheral blood, sampled in a trial of Ad26.COV2.S vaccine versus placebo. All receptors come from a person between 18 and 65 years old who received the Ad26.COV2.S COVID-19 vaccine or a placebo.

The rearrangement links TRBV29-1 to TRBJ2-3; tentatively, D is TRBD2 (6 bases). The ends were cut back, 1 base at V and 5 bases at J, with 13 bases in the middle. The CDR3 is 14 amino acids. CDR1 and CDR2 (germline): SQVTM, ANQGSEA. CDR3 loop: CSVEAGSAGDTQYF. The CDR3 DNA sequence: TGCAGCGTTGAAGCAGGATCAGCGGGAGATACGCAGTATTTT.

J is TRBJ2-1 and V is TRBV18; 8 positions match TRBD2. The junction had 8 bases not matched to a gene; V was cut back by 0 bases and J by 4 bases. The germline V gene encodes CDR1 KGHSH and CDR2 LQKENI. CDR3 length: 17 amino acids. The CDR3 DNA reads as TGTGCCAGCTCACCACCGGGCAGCGGGAGAGTATACAATGAGCAGTTCTTC. It specifies CASSPPGSGRVYNEQFF. Complete variable domain (other parts from reference TRBV18 and TRBJ2-1): NAGVMQNPRHLVRRRGQEARLRCSPMKGHSHVYWYRQLPEEGLKFMVYLQKENIIDESGMPKERFSAEFPKEGPSILRIQQVVRGDSAAYFCASSPPGSGRVYNEQFFGPGTRLTVL.

The CDR3 nucleotides read TGTGCCAGCAGCTTAGGGACTTGGGGGGACACCGGGGAGCTGTTTTTT. It codes for CASSLGTWGDTGELFF. The rearrangement uses TRBV7-3 and TRBJ2-2, with a possible D match to TRBD2 (6 bases). Germline V lookup: CDR1 SGHTA, CDR2 FQGTGA. The CDR3 loop spans 16 amino acids. V dropped 2 bases and J dropped 3 bases, with 13 bases sitting between them. Together with reference TRBV7-3 and TRBJ2-2, the CDR3 gives the full variable domain: GAGVSQTPSNKVTEKGKYVELRCDPISGHTALYWYRQSLGQGPEFLIYFQGTGAADDSGLPNDRFFAVRPEGSVSTLKIQRTERGDSAVYLCASSLGTWGDTGELFFGEGSRLTVL.

This rearrangement joins TRBV7-2 to TRBJ1-6; 7 nucleotides agree with TRBD1. V shed 11 bases, J shed 4 bases, and the junction held 11 bases outside the gene matches. The germline gives CDR1 SGHTA, CDR2 FQGNSA. The CDR3 has 15 residues. The CDR3 loop is CAGRQGGTYNSPLHF. The CDR3 region has the DNA TGTGCCGGAAGGCAGGGGGGAACGTATAATTCACCCCTCCACTTT.

The CDR3 bases are TGCGCCAGCAGTCAAAAAATAGCGGGAGGCCTCAGGGAGACCCAGTACTTC. Translated, it gives CASSQKIAGGLRETQYF. This chain links TRBV23-1 with TRBJ2-5, with 10 positions matching TRBD2. TRBV23-1 is noted as an ORF with a role that remains uncertain. This CDR3 spans 17 amino acids. Losses at the gene ends were 2 bases for V and 5 bases for J; bases not matched to a gene: 11.

With respect to this clone: Other DNA sequences in the same sample also yield this CDR3. The V call is TRBV5-4, the J call TRBJ1-2; D unresolved. Germline V gene lookup returns CDR1 SGHNT and CDR2 YYREEE (reference sequence). The V and J ends lost 4 bases and 7 bases respectively, with 11 bases between them. The CDR3 is made up of 12 amino acids. CDR3 sequence reads: CASSLDRAGYTF. The CDR3 DNA reads as TGTGCCAGCAGCCTAGACCGTGCTGGCTACACCTTC. Full variable domain (outside the CDR3, taken from reference TRBV5-4 and TRBJ1-2): ETGVTQSPTHLIKTRGQQVTLRCSSQSGHNTVSWYQQALGQGPQFIFQYYREEENGRGNFPPRFSGLQFPNYSSELNVNALELDDSALYLCASSLDRAGYTFGSGTRLTVV.

The chain carries TRBV7-9 and TRBJ2-1; 12 nucleotides align to TRBD2. V lost 5 bases and J lost 0; bases outside the gene matches: 8. This CDR3 comprises 18 residues. The germline CDR1 and CDR2 sequences are SEHNR and FQNEAQ (reference sequence). CDR3 in amino acids: CASSVLLAGGSSYNEQFF. As DNA, the CDR3 is TGTGCCAGCAGCGTGCTACTAGCGGGGGGCAGCTCCTACAATGAGCAGTTCTTC. The whole variable domain, filled in from reference TRBV7-9 and TRBJ2-1, reads DTGVSQNPRHKITKRGQNVTFRCDPISEHNRLYWYRQTLGQGPEFLTYFQNEAQLEKSRLLSDRFSAERPKGSFSTLEIQRTEQGDSAMYLCASSVLLAGGSSYNEQFFGPGTRLTVL.

The table lists this clone with a count of one. The CDR3 spells CATSRDGGLGTDTQYF. The DNA for the CDR3 is TGTGCCACCAGCAGAGACGGTGGGTTGGGCACAGATACGCAGTATTTT. J is TRBJ2-3 and V is TRBV15; D ambiguous. Germline CDR1 LNHNV, CDR2 YYDKDF (reference sequence). CDR3 size: 16 residues. The germline V and J ends were trimmed by 0 bases and 1 base, with 11 bases remaining between them. Variable domain in full (rest from reference TRBV15 and TRBJ2-3): DAMVIQNPRYQVTQFGKPVTLSCSQTLNHNVMYWYQQKSSQAPKLLFHYYDKDFNNEADTPDNFQSRRPNTSFCFLDIRSPGLGDTAMYLCATSRDGGLGTDTQYFGPGTRLTVL.

This sequence joins TRBV7-3 and TRBJ2-7, with TRBD2 as a possible D gene (6 bases). Trimming pared 2 bases from V and 4 bases from J, leaving 9 bases between. The CDR3 has 13 amino acids. In germline, CDR1 is SGHTA, CDR2 FQGTGA. This CDR3 reads CASSLYGSYEQYF. Here the CDR3 DNA reads TGTGCCAGCAGCTTATACGGGAGTTACGAGCAGTACTTC.

The chain recombines TRBV3-1 (or the pseudogene TRBV3-2) with TRBJ1-5; TRBD1 is a possible D gene (5 bases). The germline V and J ends were trimmed by 4 bases and 1 base, with 17 bases remaining between them. CDR3 length: 17 residues. Germline V gene lookup returns CDR1 LGHDT and CDR2 YNNKEL (reference sequence). CDR3 sequence: CASSPGTPSGSNQPQHF. For the CDR3, the DNA is TGTGCCAGCAGCCCGGGGACGCCTTCGGGGAGCAATCAGCCCCAGCATTTT.

V usage is TRBV3-1 (or the pseudogene TRBV3-2) and J usage is TRBJ1-1; D may be TRBD1 (5 bases). Trimming took 4 bases from V and 4 from J, leaving 13 bases between them. Germline CDR1 is LGHDT and CDR2 is YNNKEL (reference sequence). CDR3 length: 14 amino acids. This CDR3 reads CASSPGGDPTEAFF. The CDR3 nucleotides read TGTGCCAGCAGCCCAGGAGGGGACCCCACTGAAGCTTTCTTT.

This clone has at least ten counts. The J gene is TRBJ1-1, the V gene TRBV5-4; possibly TRBD1 for D (6 bases). The CDR3 extends over 16 amino acids. Germline CDR1 and CDR2: SGHNT and YYREEE (reference sequence). V dropped 0 bases and J dropped 0 bases, with 12 bases sitting between them. The CDR3 reads CASSLEGGVMNTEAFF. CDR3 sequence (DNA): TGTGCCAGCAGCTTGGAAGGGGGAGTTATGAACACTGAAGCTTTCTTT.

This chain links TRBV29-1 with TRBJ2-1, with TRBD2 matching over 11 bases. Losses at the gene ends were 6 bases for V and 3 bases for J; bases not matched to a gene: 10. This CDR3 comprises 16 residues. CDR1 SQVTM and CDR2 ANQGSEA come from the germline V gene. DNA for the CDR3: TGCAGCGTCATCCCCCTAACTAGCGGGGGCTACAATGAGCAGTTCTTC. The encoded protein is CSVIPLTSGGYNEQFF.

This clone was recorded only once. This sequence joins TRBV2 and TRBJ2-5; unclear D gene. Germline lookup yields CDR1 SNHLY and CDR2 FYNNEI. The CDR3 is 11 residues long. V was clipped by 7 bases and J by 4 bases, with 7 bases between them. The CDR3 sequence is CASKGGETQYF. In DNA form, the CDR3 reads TGTGCCAGCAAGGGTGGAGAGACCCAGTACTTC.

The rearrangement uses TRBV6-5 and TRBJ1-1; D is ambiguous. The germline V gene has CDR1 MNHEY and CDR2 SVGAGI. Trimming stripped 4 bases from V and 8 bases from J, with 8 bases between. This CDR3 spans 11 amino acids. In DNA form, the CDR3 reads TGTGCCAGCAGTTCCTTTGGGGAAGCTTTCTTT. Translating it yields CASSSFGEAFF.

This clone was detected a few times. The DNA of the CDR3 is TGTGCCAGCAGGGTACCGGGACAGGCTTTCCACGAGCAGTACTTC. Its translation is CASRVPGQAFHEQYF. The chain links TRBV27 to TRBJ2-7, with 8 bases identical to TRBD1. With V trimmed by 6 bases and J by 5 bases, 12 bases remained unmatched. This CDR3 contains 15 residues. Germline V gene data show CDR1 as MNHEY and CDR2 as SMNVEV (reference sequence).

CDR3 sequence reads: CASSFSGGQETQYF. The CDR3 DNA reads as TGTGCCAGCAGCTTTAGCGGGGGACAAGAGACCCAGTACTTC. This chain links TRBV5-4 with TRBJ2-5; 9 nucleotides match TRBD2. Trimming took 2 bases from V and 2 from J; bases not matched to a gene: 1. This CDR3 contains 14 residues. CDR1 and CDR2 (germline): SGHNT, YYREEE (reference sequence). The variable domain in full, completed from reference TRBV5-4 and TRBJ2-5, reads ETGVTQSPTHLIKTRGQQVTLRCSSQSGHNTVSWYQQALGQGPQFIFQYYREEENGRGNFPPRFSGLQFPNYSSELNVNALELDDSALYLCASSFSGGQETQYFGPGTRLLVL.

The chain uses TRBV4-1 and TRBJ2-1; 9 positions match TRBD2. The ends lost 4 bases at V and 10 bases at J; junction bases unmatched: 2. Germline V gene sequence: CDR1 MGHRA, CDR2 YSYEKL. The length of the CDR3 is 12 residues. The CDR3 spells CASSRGTSEQFF. CDR3 coding DNA: TGCGCCAGCAGCCGGGGGACTAGCGAGCAGTTCTTC.

The J gene is TRBJ1-2, the V gene TRBV9; D gene unclear. V was clipped by 7 bases and J by 3 bases, with 7 bases between them. The CDR3 sequence is 11 residues long. Germline values: CDR1 SGDLS, CDR2 YYNGEE. The CDR3 DNA reads TGTGCCAGCGCGGCCTACTATGGCTACACCTTC. Residues: CASAAYYGYTF.

Comments on this clone: A read error may produce the germline difference seen at one junction end. The genes are TRBV29-1 and TRBJ2-5, with 13 positions matching TRBD2. Germline CDR1 SQVTM, CDR2 ANQGSEA. The CDR3 is 13 residues long. This chain's CDR3 is CSVETSGGKRRDF. The CDR3 nucleotides read TGCAGCGTTGAGACTAGCGGGGGGAAGAGACGGGACTTC.

The rearrangement uses TRBV2 and TRBJ2-1; possible D gene TRBD2, 5 bases. Germline V gene data show CDR1 as SNHLY and CDR2 as FYNNEI. The ends were cut back, 8 bases at V and 6 bases at J, with 20 bases in the middle. CDR3 length: 15 residues. The CDR3 here is CASAGTLRPLNEQFF. CDR3 DNA sequence: TGTGCCAGCGCGGGCACGCTCCGACCGCTCAATGAGCAGTTCTTC.

This chain connects TRBV10-3 to TRBJ2-5, with D perhaps TRBD2 (7 bases). Germline CDR1 and CDR2: ENHRY and SYGVKD. This CDR3 is 15 amino acids long. Trimming removed 5 bases from V and 4 bases from J, with 17 bases in between. CDR3 residues: CAISLLGGGRETQYF. CDR3 nucleotides: TGTGCCATCAGTCTCCTAGGGGGGGGCCGAGAGACCCAGTACTTC.